This TCR beta chain came from a study of T cells in Graves' hyperthyroidism and ophthalmopathy. General study points: A model built on 13 V-J features separated ophthalmopathy from stable hyperthyroidism.

As regards this clonotype: The antigen remains undetermined. As the CDR3 is not closed by the conserved phenylalanine or tryptophan, this likely results from a read error.

From RNA transcripts, TCR beta CDR3 regions were amplified. In the first-round RT-PCR of the TCR CDR3, the HTBI primer set was used. TCRdb recomputed calls from the multiplex PCR reads with MiXCR, one row per CDR3 protein. There are about 640,000 distinct CDR3 sequences in the sample; around 21% occur only once, and 34% lies in the top ten. Germline loops: CDR1 DFQATT, CDR2 SNEGSKA (reference sequence). Deletions cut 5 bases from V and 2 bases from J, with 13 bases between. There are 13 residues in the CDR3. The chain recombines TRBV20-1 with TRBJ2-7; D call uncertain. What was sequenced was blood. This clonotype was sampled from a man aged 25-45 years with Graves' ophthalmopathy. The CDR3: CSAPSSAAYEQYL. The DNA of the CDR3 is TGCAGTGCTCCTTCAAGCGCAGCCTACGAGCAGTACCTC.